These 28 T cell receptor beta chains came from one sample sequenced in a study of beta chain features in type 1 diabetes. The authors reverse transcribed all of the isolated RNA, so sequencing captured expressed TCRB transcripts. The method was immunoSEQ multiplex PCR; TCRdb's version includes in-frame clones alone and lacks a portion of them. Of a few hundred thousand clones listed, roughly 15% are singletons. The specimen was central memory CD4+ T cells from blood. These receptors all come from a man under 40 in good health.

The V and J genes are TRBV29-1 and TRBJ1-5, with D unresolved. The V and J ends lost 6 bases and 7 bases respectively, with 4 bases between them. In germline, CDR1 is SQVTM, CDR2 ANQGSEA. This CDR3 contains 9 residues. The CDR3 DNA follows: TGCAGCGTCTTACAGCCCCAGCATTTT. This sequence encodes CSVLQPQHF.

This clone has a count of ten or more. The V and J genes are TRBV6-5 and TRBJ1-1; 7 nucleotides line up with TRBD1. V lost 2 bases to trimming and J lost 10 bases; unmatched junction nucleotides: 7. This CDR3 comprises 13 residues. The germline V gene has CDR1 MNHEY and CDR2 SVGAGI. CDR3 sequence: CASSYTQGLGAFF. The CDR3 DNA is TGTGCCAGCAGTTACACACAGGGGCTGGGAGCTTTCTTT.

This clone has ten or more counts. The V gene is TRBV7-2, the J gene TRBJ2-3, with D tentatively TRBD2 (5 bases). V was shortened by 1 base and J by 8 bases, with 7 bases between the two germline ends. CDR1 and CDR2 from the germline V gene are SGHTA and FQGNSA. The CDR3 has 12 amino acids. The CDR3 nucleotides read TGTGCCAGCAGCTTAGATCGGGGTACGCAGTATTTT. This codes for CASSLDRGTQYF.

CDR3 sequence: CATRVGEVFGTEAFF. The CDR3 bases are TGTGCCACCAGGGTCGGGGAAGTCTTTGGTACTGAAGCTTTCTTT. The chain employs TRBV15 and TRBJ1-1; no reliable D call. CDR3 length equals 15 residues. Germline V gene sequence: CDR1 LNHNV, CDR2 YYDKDF (reference sequence). Deletions cut 6 bases from V and 5 bases from J, with 19 bases between.

Turning to this clone: A single base separates this from a much larger clone, so it may be a read error. Other nucleotide sequences in the sample specify the same CDR3. V is TRBV7-7 and J is TRBJ2-5; TRBD2 aligns across 8 bases. In germline, CDR1 is SSHAT, CDR2 FNYEAQ (reference sequence). The CDR3 has 17 residues. The DNA for the CDR3 is TGTGCCCGCAGCCGCGGGGCCTCCGGGGGGGCTAAAGAGACCCAGTACTTC. Residues: CARSRGASGGAKETQYF.

This clone was seen only once. V gene TRBV4-2 combines with J gene TRBJ2-1; 10 bases agree with TRBD2. The CDR3 length is 15 residues. J lost 9 bases, V lost 0 bases, and 5 bases had no gene match. The germline CDR1 and CDR2 sequences are LGHNA and YNFKEQ. Here the CDR3 DNA reads TGTGCCAGCAGCCAAGATGGGACTAGCGATCGTGAGCAGTTCTTC. It translates to CASSQDGTSDREQFF.

The chain recombines TRBV4-1 with TRBJ2-7; 11 positions match TRBD2. After removal of 0 bases from V and 2 bases from J, the junction contained 3 bases not matched to a gene. Germline values: CDR1 MGHRA, CDR2 YSYEKL. The CDR3 totals 16 residues. DNA for the CDR3: TGCGCCAGCAGCCAAGATCAGGGACTAGCGGCCTACGAGCAGTACTTC. Its protein is CASSQDQGLAAYEQYF.

This clone was seen a handful of times. The CDR3 reads CASSLTPWATNEKLFF. CDR3 nucleotides: TGTGCCAGCAGCTTAACCCCGTGGGCAACTAATGAAAAACTGTTTTTT. The rearrangement links TRBV7-2 to TRBJ1-4; no definite D call. Germline-derived CDR1 and CDR2 are SGHTA and FQGNSA. The CDR3 is 16 amino acids. Trimming took off 2 bases at V and 0 bases at J, with 10 bases between the two ends.

V usage is TRBV11-2 and J usage is TRBJ2-1, with 8 positions matching TRBD1. V gave up 1 base and J gave up 0 bases; unmatched junction bases: 2. The CDR3 loop spans 16 amino acids. The germline V gene has CDR1 SGHAT and CDR2 FQNNGV. The CDR3 nucleotides are TGTGCCAGCAGCTTAGCTGGGACAGGCTCCTACAATGAGCAGTTCTTC. Translated, it gives CASSLAGTGSYNEQFF.

This clone was detected only a few times. The chain recombines TRBV7-9 with TRBJ2-7; D perhaps matches TRBD2 (6 bases). Deletions cut 1 base from V and 4 bases from J, with 11 bases between. CDR1 and CDR2 (germline): SEHNR, FQNEAQ (reference sequence). The CDR3 totals 14 residues. In DNA, the CDR3 is TGTGCCAGCAGCTTAGTGCGGGGTGGATACGAGCAGTACTTC. Amino acids: CASSLVRGGYEQYF.

The genes are TRBV6-5 and TRBJ2-5; D is perhaps TRBD1 or TRBD2 (5 bases each). The CDR3 length is 14 residues. Trimming took 10 bases from V and 1 from J, leaving 16 bases between them. Germline V gives CDR1 MNHEY, CDR2 SVGAGI. This chain's CDR3 is CATQRGVGQETQYF. The CDR3 coding sequence is TGTGCCACCCAAAGAGGGGTTGGCCAAGAGACCCAGTACTTC.

V and J are TRBV7-9 and TRBJ1-2, with D maybe TRBD1 (6 bases). The CDR3 covers 13 residues. Trimming stripped 5 bases from V and 8 bases from J, with 15 bases between. CDR1 and CDR2 from the germline V gene are SEHNR and FQNEAQ (reference sequence). The CDR3 bases are TGTGCCAGCAGCCTACGAGGGGGTGGAGGCTACACCTTC. Its translation: CASSLRGGGGYTF.

This clone was found a few times. V and J are TRBV25-1 and TRBJ1-1; 7 bases map to TRBD1. The V segment lost 10 bases and the J segment 7 bases; nucleotides outside the gene matches: 12. This CDR3 has 13 amino acids. Germline values: CDR1 MGHDK, CDR2 SYGVNS. CDR3 in amino acids: CATSLTGAREAFF. As DNA, the CDR3 is TGTGCCACCTCACTTACAGGGGCGCGTGAAGCTTTCTTT.

This clone was seen more than once but under ten times. The chain is built from TRBV21-1 and TRBJ2-7; the table calls TRBD1, which could not be checked here. TRBV21-1 is assigned pseudogene status. This CDR3 comprises 16 residues. The CDR3 sequence is CASSKKGGQETYEQYF. The CDR3, as DNA: TGTGCCAGCAGCAAAAAAGGGGGACAGGAGACCTACGAGCAGTACTTC.

This rearrangement joins TRBV19 to TRBJ2-6, with D possibly being TRBD2 (6 bases). The CDR3 is 14 residues long. Trimming pared 11 bases from V and 2 bases from J, leaving 13 bases between. The germline V gene has CDR1 LNHDA and CDR2 SQIVND (reference sequence). This CDR3 reads CAGLPGAGANVLTF. DNA of the CDR3: TGTGCCGGGCTTCCGGGGGCTGGGGCCAACGTCCTGACTTTC.

The chain links TRBV6-1 to TRBJ1-4; no firm D call. Trimming left V 4 bases short and J 8 bases short, with 11 bases between. The germline V gene encodes CDR1 MNHNS and CDR2 SASEGT. This CDR3 comprises 13 residues. The CDR3 here is CASSAPMWEKLFF. CDR3 nucleotides: TGTGCCAGCAGTGCACCGATGTGGGAAAAACTGTTTTTT.

The chain carries TRBV18 and TRBJ2-3; the D is unclear. Trimming pared 8 bases from V and 0 bases from J, leaving 9 bases between. Germline CDR1 and CDR2: KGHSH and LQKENI. There are 13 residues in the CDR3. The CDR3 region is CASGLGSTDTQYF. The CDR3 DNA is TGTGCCAGCGGCCTAGGGAGCACAGATACGCAGTATTTT.

This clone was picked up many times. This chain joins TRBV2 and TRBJ1-1; TRBD1 matches at 8 bases. Germline-derived CDR1 and CDR2 are SNHLY and FYNNEI. Losses at the gene ends were 7 bases for V and 7 bases for J; bases not matched to a gene: 8. The CDR3 contains 13 residues. The DNA for the CDR3 is TGTGCCAGCAACCGCAGGGGGCCAGATGAAGCTTTCTTT. This encodes CASNRRGPDEAFF.

This chain connects TRBV19 to TRBJ1-1; D is unclear. CDR1 is LNHDA and CDR2 is SQIVND in the germline V gene (reference sequence). Trimming left V 6 bases short and J 0 bases short, with 8 bases between. This CDR3 spans 13 amino acids. In DNA, the CDR3 is TGTGCCAGTAGGGCAGAACTGAACACTGAAGCTTTCTTT. This encodes CASRAELNTEAFF. The whole variable domain, remainder taken from reference TRBV19 and TRBJ1-1, is DGGITQSPKYLFRKEGQNVTLSCEQNLNHDAMYWYRQDPGQGLRLIYYSQIVNDFQKGDIAEGYSVSREKKESFPLTVTSAQKNPTAFYLCASRAELNTEAFFGQGTRLTVV.

The rearrangement links TRBV4-3 to TRBJ1-1; a weak D match, TRBD1 (5 bases). There are 12 residues in the CDR3. Trimming cost V 7 bases and J 4 bases, with 10 bases left between them. Germline V gene sequence: CDR1 LGHNA, CDR2 YSLEER. CDR3 nucleotides: TGCGCCAGCACCCCGAGGGGCACTGAAGCTTTCTTT. This gives the protein CASTPRGTEAFF.

This clone has a handful of counts. The V and J genes are TRBV4-3 and TRBJ2-3, with TRBD1 identical over 8 bases. The trim removed 0 bases at V and 2 bases at J, leaving 1 base unmatched. Germline V CDR1 and CDR2: LGHNA, YSLEER. The CDR3 has 15 residues. The CDR3 sequence is CASSQETGVTDTQYF. The CDR3, as DNA: TGCGCCAGCAGCCAAGAGACAGGGGTCACAGATACGCAGTATTTT.

V is TRBV7-9 and J is TRBJ1-2, with D unresolved. This CDR3 comprises 12 residues. The V end lost 1 base, the J end lost 8 bases, and 8 bases lay between the germline ends. Per the germline V gene, CDR1 is SEHNR and CDR2 is FQNEAQ (reference sequence). The CDR3 nucleotides are TGTGCCAGCAGCTTAGGGGCGAGGGGCTACACCTTC. The encoded protein is CASSLGARGYTF.

This clone was detected ten times or more. The chain joins TRBV7-9 to TRBJ2-1, with TRBD2 matching over 13 bases. V lost 6 bases to trimming and J lost 9 bases; unmatched junction nucleotides: 11. The V gene's germline CDR1 is SEHNR and CDR2 FQNEAQ (reference sequence). The CDR3 covers 16 residues. The CDR3 is CASRLTGLAGESEQFF. CDR3 DNA sequence: TGTGCCAGCAGATTAACCGGACTAGCGGGGGAGAGTGAGCAGTTCTTC.

The chain uses TRBV11-3 and TRBJ2-5; 11 bases map to TRBD2. The CDR3 covers 15 residues. V trimming: 2 bases; J trimming: 3 bases; junction bases outside the gene matches: 2. Germline V lookup: CDR1 SGHNT, CDR2 YENEEA. The CDR3 nucleotides are TGTGCCAGCAGCTTACAGGGACTAGCGGAAGAGACCCAGTACTTC. This encodes CASSLQGLAEETQYF.

This clone came up many times. The CDR3 DNA follows: TGTGCCAGTAGAGGGGAACAGGCTAACGATGAGCAGTTCTTC. Its protein is CASRGEQANDEQFF. The J gene is TRBJ2-1, the V gene TRBV19; TRBD1 is a possible D gene (5 bases). CDR1 is LNHDA, CDR2 SQIVND, per germline (reference sequence). CDR3 length equals 14 residues. V dropped 6 bases and J dropped 8 bases, with 17 bases sitting between them.

V gene TRBV4-2 combines with J gene TRBJ2-1, with TRBD2 as a possible D gene (5 bases). The CDR3 extends over 13 amino acids. Germline lookup yields CDR1 LGHNA and CDR2 YNFKEQ. Trimming cost V 5 bases and J 7 bases, with 12 bases left between them. CDR3 nucleotides: TGTGCCAGCAGCGCGGGCGGGCCTAATGAGCAGTTCTTC. This gives the protein CASSAGGPNEQFF.

J is TRBJ1-2 and V is TRBV11-3; D uncertain. Germline V lookup: CDR1 SGHNT, CDR2 YENEEA. Trimming removed 8 bases from V and 2 bases from J, with 12 bases in between. The CDR3 is 13 residues long. The CDR3 loop is CASAEGKNYGYTF. The CDR3 DNA is TGTGCCAGCGCAGAAGGGAAAAACTATGGCTACACCTTC.

The CDR3 region has the DNA TGTGCCAGCAGCTTGAGAGGAGGGAGCGGAGAGTACTTC. It translates to CASSLRGGSGEYF. V and J are TRBV5-6 and TRBJ2-7; possible D gene TRBD2, 6 bases. CDR1 and CDR2 (germline): SGHDT, YYEEEE. V lost 1 base and J 11 bases, leaving 16 bases between the germline ends. There are 13 residues in the CDR3.